Each of the 24 T cell receptor beta chains below was sequenced from the same sample in a study of shared clonotypes between healthy human individuals. Measured with immunoSEQ multiplex PCR; TCRdb has only the in-frame clones, and not every one. This table has 2 million to 2.5 million clones, approximately 93% appearing once. Sequencing used naive CD4+ T cells from PBMCs. As for subset: CD45RA+ positively selected. These TCRs come from a man younger than 35 in good health. Some clones in this sample may be carry-over from other donors' samples.

The genes are TRBV5-4 and TRBJ2-5, with 7 bases that match TRBD2. V shed 0 bases and J 4 bases; nucleotides not matched to a gene: 3. The CDR3 loop spans 14 amino acids. Germline CDR1 is SGHNT and CDR2 is YYREEE (reference sequence). The CDR3 sequence: CASSLAGRGETQYF. CDR3 in DNA: TGTGCCAGCAGCTTGGCGGGGAGGGGAGAGACCCAGTACTTC.

In DNA form, the CDR3 reads TGTGCCAGCAGCTCCGGGACTAGCTTCTTCTTC. The encoded protein is CASSSGTSFFF. The chain has TRBV7-9 and TRBJ2-1; 9 positions match TRBD2. CDR1 is SEHNR, CDR2 FQNEAQ, per germline (reference sequence). V lost 4 bases and J lost 16; bases outside the gene matches: 5. CDR3 length: 11 amino acids.

The chain is built from TRBV7-2 and TRBJ2-7; D unclear. Germline V gene lookup returns CDR1 SGHTA and CDR2 FQGNSA. The CDR3 totals 16 residues. Trimming pared 2 bases from V and 1 base from J, leaving 15 bases between. As DNA, the CDR3 is TGTGCCAGCAGCTTATACCCCCGCGGCGCTTCCTACGAGCAGTACTTC. Amino acids: CASSLYPRGASYEQYF.

The genes are TRBV7-8 and TRBJ1-1; possibly TRBD1 for D (5 bases). The germline V gene has CDR1 SGHVS and CDR2 FQNEAQ. V was cut by 5 bases and J by 1 base, with 17 bases left in between. The CDR3 runs 16 residues. Here the CDR3 DNA reads TGTGCCAGCAGCCCCCTCGAGGGGAACAGGAACACTGAAGCTTTCTTT. Translated: CASSPLEGNRNTEAFF.

The V gene is TRBV5-4, the J gene TRBJ2-1, with 12 nucleotides matching TRBD2. Trimming cost V 5 bases and J 8 bases; bases outside gene matches: 8. CDR1 SGHNT and CDR2 YYREEE come from the germline V gene (reference sequence). The CDR3 is made up of 15 amino acids. CDR3 in DNA: TGTGCCAGCAGGCTAGCGGGAGGGCCTGTGTATGAGCAGTTCTTC. Translation gives CASRLAGGPVYEQFF.

The chain links TRBV5-1 to TRBJ2-5, with a possible D match to TRBD1 (5 bases). With 1 base removed from V and 4 bases from J, the gap between germline ends came to 14 bases. Germline V gene data show CDR1 as SGHRS and CDR2 as YFSETQ. The CDR3 runs 15 residues. CDR3 coding DNA: TGCGCCAGCAGCTTGATTTCAGGGTCCCGAGAGACCCAGTACTTC. It specifies CASSLISGSRETQYF.

V is TRBV2 and J is TRBJ2-6, with TRBD1 matching over 7 bases. CDR1 is SNHLY, CDR2 FYNNEI, per germline. Trimming removed 6 bases from V and 3 bases from J; junction bases left unmatched: 2. This CDR3 spans 14 amino acids. CDR3 sequence: CASSTGVGANVLTF. The CDR3 coding sequence is TGTGCCAGCAGCACAGGGGTTGGGGCCAACGTCCTGACTTTC.

The chain carries TRBV7-2 and TRBJ1-1, with 7 bases that match TRBD1. Germline CDR1 is SGHTA and CDR2 is FQGNSA. The junction had 6 bases not matched to a gene; V was cut back by 4 bases and J by 4 bases. CDR3 size: 14 residues. The CDR3 nucleotides read TGTGCCAGCAGCTCAATGACAGGGTCCACTGAAGCTTTCTTT. Its protein is CASSSMTGSTEAFF. Drawing the rest from reference TRBV7-2 and TRBJ1-1, the complete variable domain is GAGVSQSPSNKVTEKGKDVELRCDPISGHTALYWYRQSLGQGLEFLIYFQGNSAPDKSGLPSDRFSAERTGGSVSTLTIQRTQQEDSAVYLCASSSMTGSTEAFFGQGTRLTVV.

V gene TRBV7-8 combines with J gene TRBJ2-7; tentative D call: TRBD2 (5 bases). CDR1 is SGHVS and CDR2 is FQNEAQ in the germline V gene. The CDR3 covers 16 residues. V lost 3 bases and J 5 bases, leaving 20 bases between the germline ends. CDR3 loop: CASSFSSWRVLDEQYF. The CDR3 DNA reads TGTGCCAGCAGCTTCTCTAGCTGGAGAGTGCTTGACGAGCAGTACTTC.

The chain couples TRBV9 to TRBJ1-1, with 7 positions matching TRBD1. The CDR3 has 14 residues. Germline lookup yields CDR1 SGDLS and CDR2 YYNGEE. With V trimmed by 3 bases and J by 4 bases, 6 bases remained unmatched. This CDR3 is CASSARQGSTEAFF. Here the CDR3 DNA reads TGTGCCAGCAGCGCCCGACAGGGAAGCACTGAAGCTTTCTTT.

The chain recombines TRBV14 with TRBJ2-7; D is uncertain. Germline V CDR1 and CDR2: SGHDN, FVKESK. V shed 1 base and J shed 3 bases, with 10 bases lying between them. The CDR3 sequence is 14 residues long. The DNA for the CDR3 is TGTGCCAGCAGCCAAGGATTCACGTACTACGAGCAGTACTTC. Translating gives CASSQGFTYYEQYF.

J is TRBJ2-7 and V is TRBV4-1; D gene unclear. Germline V gene data show CDR1 as MGHRA and CDR2 as YSYEKL. V dropped 0 bases and J dropped 1 base, with 7 bases sitting between them. There are 14 residues in the CDR3. The CDR3 bases are TGCGCCAGCAGCCAAGAACAATTGTCCTACGAGCAGTACTTC. This sequence encodes CASSQEQLSYEQYF.

Worth noting for this clone: The same CDR3 also results from other DNA sequences found in this sample. The rearrangement joins TRBV28 to TRBJ2-7; D is perhaps TRBD1 (5 bases). The CDR3 spans 12 residues. Germline assignment: CDR1 MDHEN and CDR2 SYDVKM. The V end was cut by 5 bases, the J end by 6 bases, with 11 bases between. As DNA, the CDR3 is TGTGCCAGCAGTCTCCAGGGATCCGAGCAGTACTTC. The encoded protein is CASSLQGSEQYF.

With regard to this clone: The same CDR3 arises from other DNA sequences in this sample as well. The chain has TRBV6-6 and TRBJ1-1; D might be TRBD1 (5 bases). The germline gives CDR1 MNHNY, CDR2 SVGAGI (reference sequence). CDR3 length: 14 residues. Trimming removed 0 bases at V and 1 base at J, with 6 bases between. The CDR3 DNA sequence: TGTGCCAGCAGTTACTCTCAGGGGAACACTGAAGCTTTCTTT. This sequence encodes CASSYSQGNTEAFF.

This chain links TRBV4-1 with TRBJ2-1; possibly TRBD2 for D (6 bases). The CDR3 extends over 14 amino acids. Germline assignment: CDR1 MGHRA and CDR2 YSYEKL. Trimming left V 8 bases short and J 2 bases short, with 13 bases between. The CDR3 sequence: CASCRDLTYNEQFF. The DNA of the CDR3 is TGCGCCAGCTGCCGGGACTTGACCTACAATGAGCAGTTCTTC.

This clone appeared once. The junction departs from germline at one end; a sequencing error may be responsible. The chain has TRBV7-2 and TRBJ2-5, with a tentative D call TRBD2 (6 bases). The DNA end lines up better with TRBJ2-7; the J call may be wrong. In germline, CDR1 is SGHTA, CDR2 FQGNSA. The CDR3 covers 13 residues. The CDR3 DNA sequence: TGTGCCAGCAGCCTAGCGTGGGTAGGCGAGCAGTACTTC. It yields the protein CASSLAWVGEQYF.

V usage is TRBV29-1 and J usage is TRBJ2-5; D tentatively reads TRBD1 or TRBD2 (7 bases each). The germline CDR1 and CDR2 sequences are SQVTM and ANQGSEA. V lost 3 bases and J lost 1, with 18 bases in between. The CDR3 runs 16 residues. CDR3: CSVEAGQGGTQETQYF. The CDR3 DNA follows: TGCAGCGTTGAGGCAGGCCAGGGGGGGACCCAAGAGACCCAGTACTTC.

V usage is TRBV6-5 and J usage is TRBJ2-7; 7 positions match TRBD2. This CDR3 has 13 amino acids. CDR1 is MNHEY and CDR2 is SVGAGI in the germline V gene. The ends lost 8 bases at V and 4 bases at J; junction bases unmatched: 8. CDR3 region: CASGRGGRYEQYF. CDR3 sequence (DNA): TGTGCCAGCGGGCGCGGGGGAAGATACGAGCAGTACTTC.

Concerning this clone itself: At the DNA level, this CDR3 is encoded by other sequences in the same sample as well. The chain combines TRBV7-9 with TRBJ2-7, with 7 positions matching TRBD2. This CDR3 comprises 16 residues. The germline V gene encodes CDR1 SEHNR and CDR2 FQNEAQ (reference sequence). V was pared by 1 base and J by 0 bases, with 6 bases of the junction left unmatched. The chain's CDR3 is CASSLEVGGSSYEQYF. CDR3 in DNA: TGTGCCAGCAGCTTAGAGGTGGGCGGGAGCTCCTACGAGCAGTACTTC.

The gene calls are TRBV6-5 and TRBJ1-1; D ambiguous. This CDR3 has 13 residues. The V end was cut by 9 bases, the J end by 5 bases, with 16 bases between. The germline V gene encodes CDR1 MNHEY and CDR2 SVGAGI. CDR3 in DNA: TGTGCCAGTACTACCACCGGGAGGACTGAAGCTTTCTTT. Translating gives CASTTTGRTEAFF.

The chain links TRBV11-2 to TRBJ1-1; D uncertain. V was pared by 3 bases and J by 0 bases, with 5 bases between. Germline loops: CDR1 SGHAT, CDR2 FQNNGV. This CDR3 is 13 amino acids long. CDR3 protein: CASSFTMNTEAFF. CDR3 bases: TGTGCCAGCAGCTTTACAATGAACACTGAAGCTTTCTTT.

J is TRBJ2-7 and V is TRBV6-5; 9 bases match TRBD2. CDR1 is MNHEY and CDR2 is SVGAGI in the germline V gene. The CDR3 loop spans 16 amino acids. Trimming cost V 0 bases and J 5 bases; bases outside gene matches: 8. CDR3 region: CASSYSVGGRVDEQYF. The DNA for the CDR3 is TGTGCCAGCAGTTACTCGGTCGGCGGGAGGGTAGACGAGCAGTACTTC.

Regarding this clone: Other DNA sequences from this sample encode an identical CDR3 as well. This chain connects TRBV6-5 to TRBJ2-1, with D tentatively TRBD1 (6 bases). The germline gives CDR1 MNHEY, CDR2 SVGAGI. V lost 5 bases to trimming and J lost 1 base, with 9 bases between them. This CDR3 contains 14 residues. This CDR3 reads CASSGQGSYNEQFF. The DNA of the CDR3 is TGTGCCAGCAGTGGGCAGGGGTCCTACAATGAGCAGTTCTTC.

This chain joins TRBV11-2 and TRBJ2-5; D is perhaps TRBD1 (5 bases). The germline V and J ends were trimmed by 5 bases and 4 bases, with 17 bases remaining between them. Germline V gene data show CDR1 as SGHAT and CDR2 as FQNNGV. CDR3 length equals 15 residues. The CDR3 nucleotides are TGTGCCAGCAGCGACCCCAGGGTGGGCGCAGAGACCCAGTACTTC. Protein: CASSDPRVGAETQYF.